The present T cell receptor (beta chain) was sequenced within a study of T cells in tumors after PD-1 blockade. Points from the study as a whole: In squamous cell carcinoma, around half of expanded exhausted clones were novel versus about 28% of other expanded CD8+ clones.

This clone was observed a few times. What it binds is unknown. Trimming took off 5 bases at V and 2 bases at J, with 12 bases between the two ends. Germline values: CDR1 SGHAT, CDR2 FQDESV (reference sequence). The CDR3 runs 14 residues. Assay: immunoSEQ multiplex PCR; the TCRdb copy retains only in-frame clones and omits some. The sample includes about 13,000 clones, around 60% seen only once; the top ten take over 25%. Sample: tumor tissue, taken before anti-PD-1 treatment. The chain couples TRBV11-1 to TRBJ1-1; D remains ambiguous. The TCR comes from a human donor with cutaneous squamous cell carcinoma. DNA for the CDR3: TGTGCCAGCAGCGTCACAGTACATAACACTGAAGCTTTCTTT. The encoded protein is CASSVTVHNTEAFF.